A single sample is the source of the 23 T cell receptor beta chains below, sequenced in a study of monozygotic twins with inflammatory bowel disease. TCRdb re-called the 5' RACE reads and shows each CDR3 protein once, DNA omitted. Its table records 300,000 to 400,000 distinct CDR3 sequences. The material sequenced was blood. The receptors stem from a human donor with ulcerative colitis or Crohn's disease, or a healthy co-twin of an affected twin (not recorded which).

This chain uses TRBV5-1 with TRBJ2-5. CDR1 is SGHRS, CDR2 YFSETQ, per germline. This CDR3 is 14 amino acids long. The chain's CDR3 is CASSFHGTQETQYF.

V usage is TRBV7-2 and J usage is TRBJ2-7; the TCRdb call, TRBD1, lacks DNA for checking. CDR1 is SGHTA and CDR2 is FQGNSA in the germline V gene. The CDR3 spans 16 residues. CDR3 sequence: CASSAGTGKSSYEQYF.

The rearrangement links TRBV24-1 to TRBJ2-2; TCRdb's assignment of TRBD1 cannot be checked, as there is no DNA. CDR1 is KGHDR and CDR2 is SFDVKD in the germline V gene. This CDR3 is 14 amino acids long. The CDR3 region is CATGQGKNTGELFF.

The V call is TRBV7-2, the J call TRBJ2-1; there is no DNA to check the TCRdb D call of TRBD2. The germline V gene has CDR1 SGHTA and CDR2 FQGNSA. CDR3 length equals 17 residues. CDR3 in amino acids: CASSLPLLLAGGDEQFF. Full variable domain (remainder filled in from reference TRBV7-2 and TRBJ2-1): GAGVSQSPSNKVTEKGKDVELRCDPISGHTALYWYRQSLGQGLEFLIYFQGNSAPDKSGLPSDRFSAERTGGSVSTLTIQRTQQEDSAVYLCASSLPLLLAGGDEQFFGPGTRLTVL.

The chain combines TRBV10-3 with TRBJ1-4; TCRdb picks TRBD1, but there is no DNA to check that call. CDR1 and CDR2 from the germline V gene are ENHRY and SYGVKD. The CDR3 is made up of 15 amino acids. This CDR3 is CAISEMGTANEKLFF.

The chain is built from TRBV5-6 and TRBJ2-5; TCRdb designates TRBD1, a call that cannot be tested without DNA. The germline V gene encodes CDR1 SGHDT and CDR2 YYEEEE. The CDR3 is 14 amino acids. CDR3 residues: CASRTGVRGETQYF.

This chain uses TRBV29-1 with TRBJ1-1. The CDR3 spans 11 residues. The germline V gene has CDR1 SQVTM and CDR2 ANQGSEA. The CDR3 spells CSANRNTEAFF.

The rearrangement uses TRBV10-3 and TRBJ2-7; TCRdb designates TRBD1, a call that cannot be tested without DNA. Germline loops: CDR1 ENHRY, CDR2 SYGVKD. The CDR3 consists of 14 residues. CDR3 residues: CAIGNPGQGYEQYF.

The V and J genes are TRBV2 and TRBJ2-3; with no DNA, the TCRdb D assignment of TRBD2 cannot be verified. Germline-derived CDR1 and CDR2 are SNHLY and FYNNEI. The CDR3 has 19 residues. CDR3 residues: CASSSGTSGALISTDTQYF.

The gene calls are TRBV5-5 and TRBJ2-2. This CDR3 has 15 residues. Germline V gives CDR1 SGHKS, CDR2 YYEKEE (reference sequence). The CDR3 protein is CASSLRQARDGELFF. The entire variable domain, with the rest obtained from reference TRBV5-5 and TRBJ2-2, is as follows: DAGVTQSPTHLIKTRGQQVTLRCSPISGHKSVSWYQQVLGQGPQFIFQYYEKEERGRGNFPDRFSARQFPNYSSELNVNALLLGDSALYLCASSLRQARDGELFFGEGSRLTVL.

CDR3 sequence: CASSPGLAGVENNEQFF. The chain has TRBV7-2 and TRBJ2-1; the TCRdb D gene call, TRBD2, has no DNA to confirm it. CDR1 and CDR2 from the germline V gene are SGHTA and FQGNSA. The CDR3 loop spans 17 amino acids.

The chain carries TRBV30 and TRBJ2-1; absent DNA, TCRdb's TRBD2 call cannot be checked. This CDR3 comprises 17 residues. CDR1 GTSNPN and CDR2 SVGIG come from the germline V gene (reference sequence). The CDR3 sequence is CAWSVGFRGRARNEQFF.

The chain combines TRBV5-1 with TRBJ2-2; TCRdb reports TRBD2, a call that lacks DNA to check it against. The germline gives CDR1 SGHRS, CDR2 YFSETQ. The CDR3 spans 16 residues. Here the CDR3 reads CASSLFLASLRGELFF.

The chain combines TRBV19 with TRBJ2-5. The CDR3 has 12 residues. Germline V CDR1 and CDR2: LNHDA, SQIVND (reference sequence). The CDR3: CASSRLQETQYF.

The rearrangement joins TRBV28 to TRBJ2-7; TCRdb indicates TRBD2, and absent DNA this call remains unverified. The CDR3 contains 14 residues. CDR1 and CDR2 from the germline V gene are MDHEN and SYDVKM. CDR3 loop: CASTNMAGLTEQYF.

The V call is TRBV25-1, the J call TRBJ1-1. This CDR3 contains 14 residues. Germline V gene sequence: CDR1 MGHDK, CDR2 SYGVNS. The CDR3 region is CASSARTGITEAFF.

The chain couples TRBV11-2 to TRBJ2-6; TCRdb's D call, TRBD1, is unchecked because there is no DNA. The CDR3 is made up of 18 amino acids. Germline-derived CDR1 and CDR2 are SGHAT and FQNNGV. The chain's CDR3 is CASSGTGQVISGANVLTF.

This sequence joins TRBV5-1 and TRBJ2-7. The CDR3 contains 13 residues. Germline CDR1 reads SGHRS; CDR2 reads YFSETQ. CDR3 residues: CASSVSPVYEQYF.

The chain couples TRBV7-2 to TRBJ1-5. CDR3 size: 16 residues. Germline CDR1 and CDR2: SGHTA and FQGNSA. CDR3 sequence: CTSSLMVGRSSQPQHF.

This chain uses TRBV5-1 with TRBJ2-3; checking the TCRdb D call of TRBD2 is not possible without DNA. The CDR3 totals 17 residues. Germline loops: CDR1 SGHRS, CDR2 YFSETQ. This chain's CDR3 is CASIIPAGPPPTDTQYF.

The CDR3: CASSPIHWGSGELFF. The rearrangement uses TRBV11-2 and TRBJ2-2; TCRdb's D call, TRBD1, is unchecked because there is no DNA. Per the germline V gene, CDR1 is SGHAT and CDR2 is FQNNGV. This CDR3 has 15 amino acids.

This rearrangement joins TRBV7-8 to TRBJ2-7. Germline V gene lookup returns CDR1 SGHVS and CDR2 FQNEAQ. The CDR3 has 13 residues. CDR3 amino acids: CASSLTPTGEQYF.

The rearrangement links TRBV20-1 to TRBJ2-5; TCRdb gives TRBD2 as the D gene, but with no DNA this cannot be confirmed. The CDR3 has 13 residues. In germline, CDR1 is DFQATT, CDR2 SNEGSKA (reference sequence). The CDR3: CSAGLSGGETQYF.